This passage covers 21 T cell receptor beta chains from one sample sequenced in a study of breast tumors, draining lymph nodes, adjacent tissues (TCRdb year 2016). The axillary draining lymph nodes of breast cancer patients were the source of the lymph node samples. The library was obtained by multiplex PCR. The sequencing machine was an Illumina HiSeq 2000. TCRdb applied fastp at Q25 and MiXCR to the public reads, then kept only in-frame beta chains. All rows with the same CDR3 protein become a single entry with the most common DNA and genes. The sample table contains about 150,000 distinct CDR3 sequences; only one count was recorded for under 25% of them. The ten largest clones add up to about 2.6% of the sample. Sequences were obtained from axillary lymph node tissue. The origin of the receptors is a female donor with breast cancer. Some clones in this sample may be carry-over from other donors' samples.

The V and J genes are TRBV2 and TRBJ2-2, with 9 bases identical to TRBD2. From germline, CDR1 is SNHLY and CDR2 FYNNEI. V was pared by 1 base and J by 6 bases, with 3 bases of the junction left unmatched. The CDR3 has 15 amino acids. As DNA, the CDR3 is TGTGCCAGCAGTGAAGGCGGGGGGGTGCCCGGGGAGCTGTTTTTT. Encoded protein: CASSEGGGVPGELFF.

This clonotype came up many times. The chain links TRBV13 to TRBJ2-5; TRBD2 matches at 7 bases. There are 15 residues in the CDR3. J was trimmed by 4 bases and V by 5 bases; bases with no gene match: 10. Germline CDR1 PRHDT, CDR2 FYEKMQ (reference sequence). The CDR3 is CASSPHGASGETQYF. CDR3 DNA sequence: TGTGCCAGCAGCCCCCACGGGGCTAGCGGAGAGACCCAGTACTTC.

A word on this clonotype: A junction boundary mismatches the germline segment, possibly from a read error. The chain links TRBV6-1 to TRBJ1-3; D is uncertain. This CDR3 spans 12 amino acids. Germline CDR1 reads MNHNS; CDR2 reads SASEGT. The CDR3 protein is CASSDNRDTVYF. CDR3 sequence (DNA): TGTGCCAGCAGTGACAATAGAGACACCGTATATTTT.

There are many counts of this clonotype. The genes are TRBV5-5 and TRBJ1-2, with TRBD1 as a possible D gene (6 bases). Trimming took off 4 bases at V and 5 bases at J, with 24 bases between the two ends. CDR1 and CDR2 (germline): SGHKS, YYEKEE (reference sequence). There are 17 residues in the CDR3. The CDR3 DNA reads as TGTGCCAGCAGCCAAGAAGGGGGAAATATGTTTAGATATGGCTACACCTTC. It codes for CASSQEGGNMFRYGYTF.

This clonotype was seen a few times. The V and J genes are TRBV12-3 or TRBV12-4 and TRBJ1-5; weak D call: TRBD1 (6 bases). The V end lost 5 bases, the J end lost 4 bases, and 15 bases lay between the germline ends. The CDR3 totals 15 residues. CDR3 loop: CASSLQGIGNQPQHF. The CDR3 coding sequence is TGTGCCAGCAGTCTCCAGGGGATCGGAAATCAGCCCCAGCATTTT.

This clonotype was counted between two and nine times. The chain combines TRBV3-1 with TRBJ1-4; D remains unclear. The ends were cut back, 3 bases at V and 7 bases at J, with 9 bases in the middle. Germline loops: CDR1 LGHDT, CDR2 YNNKEL (reference sequence). This CDR3 comprises 13 residues. CDR3 amino acids: CASSQGGVEKLFF. The CDR3 bases are TGTGCCAGCAGCCAGGGTGGGGTTGAAAAACTGTTTTTT.

On this clonotype itself: This may be a read error: a much more frequent sequence differs by one nucleotide. The chain couples TRBV2 to TRBJ2-7, with D unclear. Per the germline V gene, CDR1 is SNHLY and CDR2 is FYNNEI. CDR3 length: 11 residues. The CDR3 sequence: CASSATHEQNF. Here the CDR3 DNA reads TGTGCCAGCAGCGCCACTCACGAGCAGAACTTC.

To note about this clonotype: A read error may produce the germline difference seen at one junction end. The chain combines TRBV28 with TRBJ2-7; 10 nucleotides line up with TRBD2. CDR1 is MDHEN, CDR2 SYDVKM, per germline. There are 15 residues in the CDR3. In nucleotides, the CDR3 is TGTGCCAGCAGTCTATTAGCGGGAGGCCCCTACGTGCAGTACTTC. Translation: CASSLLAGGPYVQYF.

Ten or more counts support this clonotype. The V gene is TRBV7-8, the J gene TRBJ1-5, with D maybe TRBD1 (5 bases). Germline CDR1 reads SGHVS; CDR2 reads FQNEAQ. Trimming cost V 1 base and J 1 base, with 17 bases left between them. The CDR3 totals 18 residues. The CDR3 spells CASSLVRRGGDSNQPQHF. In DNA, the CDR3 is TGTGCCAGCAGCTTAGTTAGGAGGGGAGGGGACAGCAATCAGCCCCAGCATTTT. The full variable domain, completed using reference TRBV7-8 and TRBJ1-5, is GAGVSQSPRYKVAKRGQDVALRCDPISGHVSLFWYQQALGQGPEFLTYFQNEAQLDKSGLPSDRFFAERPEGSVSTLKIQRTQQEDSAVYLCASSLVRRGGDSNQPQHFGDGTRLSIL.

This clonotype came up many times. This chain joins TRBV6-6 and TRBJ2-1; 9 positions agree with TRBD1. Germline loops: CDR1 MNHNY, CDR2 SVGAGI (reference sequence). The junction had 14 bases not matched to a gene; V was cut back by 7 bases and J by 10 bases. This CDR3 has 15 residues. CDR3: CASKITGTGLGEQFF. The CDR3 coding sequence is TGTGCCAGCAAGATCACCGGGACAGGGTTGGGAGAGCAGTTCTTC.

Concerning this clonotype: Being one base from a much bigger clone, this may be a read error. The V gene is TRBV3-1, the J gene TRBJ1-4; D call uncertain. The germline V gene encodes CDR1 LGHDT and CDR2 YNNKEL (reference sequence). The ends were cut back, 2 bases at V and 8 bases at J, with 9 bases in the middle. This CDR3 spans 13 amino acids. The CDR3 DNA follows: TGTGCCAGCAGCCAAATCCTGGGGGAAAAACTGTTTTTT. Its translation: CASSQILGEKLFF.

There are a few counts of this clonotype. A read error may produce the germline difference seen at one junction end. The chain uses TRBV12-3 or TRBV12-4 and TRBJ1-4; D remains unclear. This CDR3 spans 15 amino acids. The CDR3 bases are TGTGCCAGCGGTTTAGGAGAGGCAACTAATGAAAAACTGTTTTTT. It yields the protein CASGLGEATNEKLFF.

This clonotype was observed at least ten times. CDR3 in amino acids: CASSRGPYGYTF. The CDR3 region has the DNA TGTGCCAGCAGCCGGGGTCCCTATGGCTACACCTTC. This chain connects TRBV12-3 or TRBV12-4 to TRBJ1-2; no clear D gene. Trimming took off 6 bases at V and 4 bases at J, with 9 bases between the two ends. The CDR3 spans 12 residues.

In regard to this clonotype: Relative to the germline gene, one junction end is altered; a read error may explain this. DNA for the CDR3: TGTGCCAGTAGTTCTGGACCGGGACAGCATCAAGAGGCCCAGTACTTC. It encodes CASSSGPGQHQEAQYF. The J gene is TRBJ2-5, the V gene TRBV19; 7 nucleotides align to TRBD1. From germline, CDR1 is LNHDA and CDR2 SQIVND (reference sequence). The CDR3 is 16 amino acids.

This clonotype was counted ten times or more. The chain combines TRBV20-1 with TRBJ2-7; possible D gene TRBD2, 5 bases. The CDR3 sequence is 12 residues long. CDR1 and CDR2 (germline): DFQATT, SNEGSKA (reference sequence). Trimming removed 5 bases at V and 5 bases at J, with 13 bases between. CDR3: CSARSRVDEQYF. Here the CDR3 DNA reads TGCAGTGCTCGATCGAGGGTTGACGAGCAGTACTTC.

There are many counts of this clonotype. Here the CDR3 reads CASSRDFPYNEQFF. CDR3 sequence (DNA): TGCGCCAGCAGCCGGGACTTCCCCTACAATGAGCAGTTCTTC. V gene TRBV5-1 combines with J gene TRBJ2-1, with D possibly being TRBD2 (6 bases). Looked up from germline, CDR1 is SGHRS and CDR2 is YFSETQ. The CDR3 length is 14 residues. The V end lost 4 bases, the J end lost 2 bases, and 10 bases lay between the germline ends.

About this clonotype itself: This may arise from a read error, as a much more abundant clone is one base away. The J gene is TRBJ2-1, the V gene TRBV12-3 or TRBV12-4; D uncertain. The CDR3 has 13 amino acids. For the CDR3, the DNA is TGTGCCAGCACCCCTACTTTCTACAATGAGCTGTTCTTC. Protein product: CASTPTFYNELFF.

This clonotype was seen a handful of times. The V and J genes are TRBV20-1 and TRBJ2-2; TRBD2 agrees at 10 bases. The V and J ends lost 2 bases and 6 bases, in that order; junction bases with no gene match: 3. The CDR3 sequence is 14 residues long. Germline V gene sequence: CDR1 DFQATT, CDR2 SNEGSKA (reference sequence). The CDR3 DNA reads as TGCAGTGCTAGAAGCGGGAGGGCCCCCGGGGAGCTGTTTTTT. It encodes CSARSGRAPGELFF.

As for this clonotype: The CDR3 carries no conserved terminal phenylalanine or tryptophan, so it likely arises from a read error. The chain carries TRBV5-6 and TRBJ1-5; 7 bases match TRBD1. Per the germline V gene, CDR1 is SGHDT and CDR2 is YYEEEE. This CDR3 spans 13 amino acids. Germline trimming cut 1 base from V and 7 bases from J; bases unmatched to any gene: 2. The chain's CDR3 is CASSLTGVQPQHL. CDR3 in DNA: TGTGCCAGCAGCTTGACAGGGGTCCAGCCCCAGCATCTT.

This clonotype was recorded many times. The chain employs TRBV18 and TRBJ1-4; D gene uncertain. V shed 6 bases and J shed 6 bases, with 11 bases lying between them. This CDR3 region has 13 residues. Looked up from germline, CDR1 is KGHSH and CDR2 is LQKENI. In DNA, the CDR3 is TGTGCCAGCTCCCATGGACGGGATGAAAAACTGTTTTTT. Residues: CASSHGRDEKLFF. Complete variable domain (other parts from reference TRBV18 and TRBJ1-4): NAGVMQNPRHLVRRRGQEARLRCSPMKGHSHVYWYRQLPEEGLKFMVYLQKENIIDESGMPKERFSAEFPKEGPSILRIQQVVRGDSAAYFCASSHGRDEKLFFGSGTQLSVL.

This clonotype has a handful of counts. This chain connects TRBV6-2 or TRBV6-3 to TRBJ2-1; either TRBD1 or TRBD2 may fit D (6 bases each). CDR1 and CDR2 from the germline V gene are MNHEY and SVGEGT. The CDR3 is 16 amino acids. V was trimmed by 8 bases and J by 0 bases, leaving 17 bases between them. The CDR3 here is CASDEGGYFSYNEQFF. The DNA for the CDR3 is TGTGCCAGCGACGAAGGGGGGTACTTCTCCTACAATGAGCAGTTCTTC.